Given below is one T cell receptor (beta chain) in context. Antigen: not known. The data derive from a study of T cell responses to AZD1222 COVID-19 vaccine. Study-wide results and caveats: A mostly white British donor set with more females was recruited, and clonal diversity was possibly underestimated. No day 14 peak samples; only post-peak repertoires were characterized.

The data were produced by immunoSEQ multiplex PCR, yet TCRdb's version contains in-frame clones alone and is incomplete. Seen here are about 96,000 clones, 89% observed once, and the top ten hold roughly 1.7%. The specimen was peripheral blood, collected on day 0 of AZD1222 vaccination. This sequence originates from an adult in good health.

CDR3 sequence: CASSFQGAYNEQFF. In DNA form, the CDR3 reads TGTGCCAGCAGCTTTCAGGGGGCCTACAATGAGCAGTTCTTC. The chain recombines TRBV5-6 with TRBJ2-1; 7 bases are a match to TRBD1. V was pared by 2 bases and J by 2 bases, with 1 base of the junction left unmatched. Germline lookup yields CDR1 SGHDT and CDR2 YYEEEE. The CDR3 runs 14 residues.